Listed here are 32 T cell receptor beta chains from one sample, sequenced in a study of control samples from healthy donors and cancer patients. TCRdb's table, derived via immunoSEQ multiplex PCR, lists solely in-frame clones and lacks some. The sample contains about 130,000 clones, roughly nine tenths of which appear only once. Sequences were obtained from blood. These receptors all come from a man between 18 and 29 years old in good health.

Concerning this clone itself: At one end, the junction sequence differs from germline, possibly due to a read error. This chain connects TRBV28 to TRBJ2-7; TRBD2 might be the D (5 bases). This CDR3 contains 11 residues. CDR1 and CDR2 from the germline V gene are MDHEN and SYDVKM. DNA of the CDR3: TGTGTCAGCGGACCCTCCTACGAGCAGTACTTC. Translation gives CVSGPSYEQYF.

The chain is built from TRBV19 and TRBJ2-5; D is possibly TRBD2 (5 bases). The CDR3 runs 13 residues. Trimming removed 3 bases from V and 3 bases from J, with 8 bases in between. Germline V gene lookup returns CDR1 LNHDA and CDR2 SQIVND (reference sequence). For the CDR3, the DNA is TGTGCCAGTAGTATTTCGAGGGAAGAGACCCAGTACTTC. It encodes CASSISREETQYF.

This chain links TRBV27 with TRBJ1-6, with a possible D match to TRBD1 (5 bases). Germline V gene sequence: CDR1 MNHEY, CDR2 SMNVEV (reference sequence). Trimming took off 6 bases at V and 5 bases at J, with 11 bases between the two ends. The CDR3 totals 14 residues. As DNA, the CDR3 is TGTGCCAGCAGCCAGACAGAGAATAATTCACCCCTCCACTTT. This codes for CASSQTENNSPLHF.

The V call is TRBV11-3, the J call TRBJ2-7; 8 positions agree with TRBD2. Germline V gene sequence: CDR1 SGHNT, CDR2 YENEEA. The CDR3 runs 13 residues. V was pared by 5 bases and J by 6 bases, with 6 bases of the junction left unmatched. The CDR3 region is CASSPGTSTEQYF. The CDR3 DNA follows: TGTGCCAGCAGCCCTGGGACTAGTACCGAGCAGTACTTC.

The chain couples TRBV7-6 to TRBJ2-3; 9 bases line up with TRBD2. Germline-derived CDR1 and CDR2 are SGHVS and FNYEAQ. The CDR3 has 17 residues. V dropped 2 bases and J dropped 0; count of bases not matched to a gene: 6. CDR3 sequence reads: CASSLRPSGTSTDTQYF. Written as DNA, the CDR3 is TGTGCCAGCAGCTTACGCCCTAGCGGGACTAGCACAGATACGCAGTATTTT.

The V call is TRBV20-1, the J call TRBJ1-4; maybe TRBD1 (5 bases). Trimming cost V 3 bases and J 7 bases, with 12 bases left between them. This CDR3 is built from 13 residues. Germline V CDR1 and CDR2: DFQATT, SNEGSKA (reference sequence). CDR3 sequence: CSASGGGLEKLFF. CDR3 nucleotides: TGCAGTGCTAGTGGGGGAGGCCTTGAAAAACTGTTTTTT.

This chain connects TRBV27 to TRBJ1-2, with D hard to call. V lost 10 bases to trimming and J lost 1 base, with 10 bases between them. The CDR3 loop spans 12 amino acids. Looked up from germline, CDR1 is MNHEY and CDR2 is SMNVEV (reference sequence). The CDR3 DNA reads TGTGCCACCCGGACGGTTAACTATGGCTACACCTTC. It is translated as CATRTVNYGYTF.

This clone was seen once. The chain combines TRBV2 with TRBJ2-3; 14 positions agree with TRBD2. The V segment lost 4 bases and the J segment 5 bases; nucleotides outside the gene matches: 5. CDR3 length: 16 amino acids. Germline CDR1 is SNHLY and CDR2 is FYNNEI. The CDR3 DNA is TGTGCCAGCAGTGCGACTAGCGGGAGGGCCCAAGATACGCAGTATTTT. Its translation is CASSATSGRAQDTQYF.

Here the CDR3 reads CATKYYRNTEAFF. Written as DNA, the CDR3 is TGTGCCACCAAATACTACCGGAACACTGAAGCTTTCTTT. The chain recombines TRBV24-1 with TRBJ1-1; D remains ambiguous. V was cut by 8 bases and J by 1 base, with 10 bases left in between. The germline gives CDR1 KGHDR, CDR2 SFDVKD. The CDR3 length is 13 residues.

This clone was seen a single time. The chain employs TRBV28 and TRBJ1-2; 8 bases line up with TRBD1. Trimming cost V 3 bases and J 4 bases; bases outside gene matches: 1. Germline values: CDR1 MDHEN, CDR2 SYDVKM. The CDR3 is 13 amino acids. The DNA of the CDR3 is TGTGCCAGCAGTTTGGACAGGGCCTATGGCTACACCTTC. The encoded protein is CASSLDRAYGYTF.

This CDR3 reads CASSARKDQPQHF. The CDR3 bases are TGTGCCAGCTCAGCTAGGAAGGATCAGCCCCAGCATTTT. The V gene is TRBV18, the J gene TRBJ1-5; D is unresolved. This CDR3 has 13 residues. The germline gives CDR1 KGHSH, CDR2 LQKENI. Deletions cut 5 bases from V and 5 bases from J, with 10 bases between.

The chain carries TRBV18 and TRBJ1-6; the D is unclear. Germline lookup yields CDR1 KGHSH and CDR2 LQKENI. The CDR3 spans 18 residues. With 2 bases removed from V and 0 bases from J, the gap between germline ends came to 14 bases. The chain's CDR3 is CASSPRALGSSYNSPLHF. The CDR3 DNA reads as TGTGCCAGCTCACCAAGAGCGTTGGGGAGCTCCTATAATTCACCCCTCCACTTT.

The genes are TRBV9 and TRBJ2-1; TRBD2 aligns across 7 bases. The CDR3 has 14 amino acids. CDR1 is SGDLS, CDR2 YYNGEE, per germline. V trimming: 3 bases; J trimming: 4 bases; junction bases outside the gene matches: 4. This CDR3 reads CASSGGGGYNEQFF. The CDR3, as DNA: TGTGCCAGCAGCGGCGGGGGAGGTTACAATGAGCAGTTCTTC.

A single count supports this clone. The chain recombines TRBV27 with TRBJ1-2; maybe TRBD1 (5 bases). Trimming removed 3 bases from V and 7 bases from J, with 12 bases in between. The germline V gene has CDR1 MNHEY and CDR2 SMNVEV (reference sequence). This CDR3 has 13 amino acids. CDR3 sequence: CASSLSAGGGYTF. In nucleotides, the CDR3 is TGTGCCAGCAGTTTGTCTGCGGGGGGTGGCTACACCTTC.

The rearrangement links TRBV28 to TRBJ1-6; 10 bases fit TRBD1. The CDR3 has 17 residues. CDR1 and CDR2 from the germline V gene are MDHEN and SYDVKM. The junction had 3 bases not matched to a gene; V was cut back by 4 bases and J by 0 bases. The CDR3 loop is CASSSWTGGSYNSPLHF. The DNA of the CDR3 is TGTGCCAGCAGTTCCTGGACAGGGGGCTCCTATAATTCACCCCTCCACTTT.

This chain connects TRBV6-6 to TRBJ1-2; no firm D call. The CDR3 contains 14 residues. The V and J ends lost 3 bases and 6 bases respectively, with 14 bases between them. CDR1 MNHNY and CDR2 SVGAGI come from the germline V gene (reference sequence). The CDR3 DNA is TGTGCCAGCAGTTATCCTCCTCCATACAATGGCTACACCTTC. This sequence encodes CASSYPPPYNGYTF.

The chain employs TRBV11-3 and TRBJ2-5, with TRBD2 matching 8 bases. Germline V CDR1 and CDR2: SGHNT, YENEEA. The CDR3 has 13 amino acids. J was trimmed by 5 bases and V by 5 bases; bases with no gene match: 4. Here the CDR3 reads CASSPAGVETQYF. Here the CDR3 DNA reads TGTGCCAGCAGCCCAGCGGGAGTGGAGACCCAGTACTTC.

This clone appeared a single time. The chain recombines TRBV5-1 with TRBJ2-2; D is undetermined. The CDR3 length is 12 residues. V was clipped by 0 bases and J by 3 bases, with 0 bases between them. The germline gives CDR1 SGHRS, CDR2 YFSETQ. The CDR3 nucleotides are TGCGCCAGCAGCTTGGACACCGGGGAGCTGTTTTTT. Protein product: CASSLDTGELFF.

This clone is a singleton in its sample. CDR3 DNA: TGTGCCAGCAGTTACTCGAGATCGGGGTACGGTGAAGCTTTCTTT. Its translation: CASSYSRSGYGEAFF. The genes are TRBV6-6 and TRBJ1-1; D uncertain. From germline, CDR1 is MNHNY and CDR2 SVGAGI (reference sequence). Trimming left V 0 bases short and J 7 bases short, with 15 bases between. The CDR3 is made up of 15 amino acids.

V is TRBV18 and J is TRBJ2-3; 12 positions match TRBD2. The trim removed 2 bases at V and 2 bases at J, leaving 2 bases unmatched. Germline V gene data show CDR1 as KGHSH and CDR2 as LQKENI. The CDR3 runs 16 residues. The CDR3 DNA is TGTGCCAGCTCACCAGCTAGCGGGAGGGACACAGATACGCAGTATTTT. It encodes CASSPASGRDTDTQYF.

This clone occurred once. V is TRBV27 and J is TRBJ2-1; 11 nucleotides agree with TRBD2. V trimming: 4 bases; J trimming: 0 bases; junction bases outside the gene matches: 11. Looked up from germline, CDR1 is MNHEY and CDR2 is SMNVEV (reference sequence). The CDR3 totals 19 residues. The CDR3 loop is CASSSPGLAVVSSYNEQFF. CDR3 coding DNA: TGTGCCAGCAGTTCCCCGGGACTAGCGGTCGTCAGCTCCTACAATGAGCAGTTCTTC.

J is TRBJ1-5 and V is TRBV6-6; D ambiguous. This CDR3 region has 18 residues. V lost 5 bases, J lost 2 bases, and 22 bases lay in between. Germline V gene data show CDR1 as MNHNY and CDR2 as SVGAGI (reference sequence). DNA of the CDR3: TGTGCCAGCAGTCCACTGAGTAGGTCCTCGATGGGCAATCAGCCCCAGCATTTT. Translation: CASSPLSRSSMGNQPQHF.

This clone has only a few counts. This sequence joins TRBV6-5 and TRBJ1-5; D not certain. The CDR3 covers 15 residues. Looked up from germline, CDR1 is MNHEY and CDR2 is SVGAGI. V dropped 1 base and J dropped 7 bases, with 14 bases sitting between them. CDR3 sequence: CASSYYKDSGQPQHF. The CDR3 DNA reads as TGTGCCAGCAGTTACTATAAGGACTCGGGGCAGCCCCAGCATTTT.

J is TRBJ2-1 and V is TRBV7-3; D perhaps matches TRBD2 (6 bases). The length of the CDR3 is 16 residues. V lost 5 bases and J 0 bases, leaving 14 bases between the germline ends. Germline CDR1 and CDR2: SGHTA and FQGTGA. CDR3 sequence (DNA): TGTGCCAGCAGCCCCTGGGACTCCCGCTCCTACAATGAGCAGTTCTTC. Translation gives CASSPWDSRSYNEQFF.

V is TRBV7-2 and J is TRBJ1-2; D ambiguous. The V end was cut by 7 bases, the J end by 4 bases, with 13 bases between. Germline CDR1 SGHTA, CDR2 FQGNSA. The CDR3 totals 13 residues. The CDR3: CASTVSYSYGYTF. The CDR3 DNA follows: TGTGCCAGCACCGTCAGCTATTCCTATGGCTACACCTTC. Full variable domain (rest looked up from reference TRBV7-2 and TRBJ1-2): GAGVSQSPSNKVTEKGKDVELRCDPISGHTALYWYRQSLGQGLEFLIYFQGNSAPDKSGLPSDRFSAERTGGSVSTLTIQRTQQEDSAVYLCASTVSYSYGYTFGSGTRLTVV.

The chain carries TRBV30 and TRBJ2-2; tentatively, D is TRBD2 (7 bases). This CDR3 spans 19 amino acids. V was clipped by 2 bases and J by 0 bases, with 22 bases between them. CDR1 is GTSNPN, CDR2 SVGIG, per germline (reference sequence). The CDR3 sequence is CAWSFSPWEGGPNTGELFF. CDR3 bases: TGTGCCTGGAGTTTCTCCCCCTGGGAGGGGGGACCGAACACCGGGGAGCTGTTTTTT.

The chain couples TRBV29-1 to TRBJ1-4; the D is unclear. The V gene's germline CDR1 is SQVTM and CDR2 ANQGSEA. V was trimmed by 3 bases and J by 7 bases, leaving 12 bases between them. The CDR3 has 13 amino acids. The CDR3 nucleotides are TGCAGCGTTGACTTATCGGGGAGTGAAAAACTGTTTTTT. Residues: CSVDLSGSEKLFF.

The chain couples TRBV5-8 to TRBJ2-1; D call uncertain. CDR1 is SGHTS, CDR2 YDEGEE, per germline. Between the trimmed V and J ends, which lost 4 bases and 0 bases, there was a span of 14 bases. The CDR3 has 16 amino acids. The CDR3 here is CASSPRRLSSYNEQFF. The CDR3 region has the DNA TGTGCCAGCAGCCCCAGGAGACTCTCCTCCTACAATGAGCAGTTCTTC.

J is TRBJ2-2 and V is TRBV7-2; TRBD2 matches 8 bases. CDR3 size: 16 residues. Germline CDR1 SGHTA, CDR2 FQGNSA. J gave up 9 bases and V 5 bases, and 14 bases lay outside the gene matches. The CDR3 bases are TGTGCCAGCAGCCCGTCAGCGGGAGTGAGGCATTGGGAGCTGTTTTTT. It translates to CASSPSAGVRHWELFF.

This chain joins TRBV14 and TRBJ2-3, with TRBD1 matching over 8 bases. This CDR3 has 15 residues. Germline values: CDR1 SGHDN, CDR2 FVKESK. V was clipped by 3 bases and J by 4 bases; unmatched bases: 6. CDR3 amino acids: CASSHRQGWSDTQYF. CDR3 in DNA: TGTGCCAGCAGCCACCGACAGGGGTGGTCAGATACGCAGTATTTT.

The gene calls are TRBV29-1 and TRBJ1-3; TRBD1 might be the D (5 bases). CDR3 size: 13 residues. Germline CDR1 SQVTM, CDR2 ANQGSEA. V was clipped by 7 bases and J by 4 bases, with 14 bases between them. This chain's CDR3 is CSAGTGFGNTIYF. In DNA, the CDR3 is TGCAGCGCCGGGACGGGGTTCGGAAACACCATATATTTT.

The chain has TRBV11-2 and TRBJ1-1; TRBD1 agrees at 8 bases. CDR1 SGHAT and CDR2 FQNNGV come from the germline V gene. V was clipped by 5 bases and J by 5 bases; unmatched bases: 10. This CDR3 is built from 15 residues. CDR3 sequence (DNA): TGTGCCAGCAGCGAGAAGACAGGGGCGTGGACTGAAGCTTTCTTT. This gives the protein CASSEKTGAWTEAFF.